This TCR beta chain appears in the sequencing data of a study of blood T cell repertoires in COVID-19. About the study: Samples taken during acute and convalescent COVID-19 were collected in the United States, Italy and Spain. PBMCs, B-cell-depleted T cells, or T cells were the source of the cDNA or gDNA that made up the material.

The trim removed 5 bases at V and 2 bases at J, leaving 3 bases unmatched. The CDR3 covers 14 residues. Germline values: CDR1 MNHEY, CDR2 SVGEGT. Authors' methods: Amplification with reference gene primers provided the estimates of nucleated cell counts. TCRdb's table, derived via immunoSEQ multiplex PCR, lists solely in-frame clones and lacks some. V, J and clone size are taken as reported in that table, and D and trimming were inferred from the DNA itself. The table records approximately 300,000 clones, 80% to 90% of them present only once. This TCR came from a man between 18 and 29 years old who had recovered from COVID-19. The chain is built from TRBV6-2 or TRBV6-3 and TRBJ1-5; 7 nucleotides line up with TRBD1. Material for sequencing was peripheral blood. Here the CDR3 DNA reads TGTGCCAGCAGTCCAGGACAGGGCAATCAGCCCCAGCATTTT. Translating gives CASSPGQGNQPQHF.